The rows below give T cell receptor beta chains drawn from one sample of a study of vaccination and CD4 T cells after COVID-19. One entry per CDR3 protein results from TCRdb running MiXCR on the PCR reads. Of around 21,000 distinct CDR3 sequences listed, around 53% are singletons. Antigens of these TCRs are unknown. The sequenced material came from CD4+ T cells from blood, cultured in vitro. Every receptor here comes from a human donor who had recovered from COVID-19. The CDR3 runs from the conserved cysteine through the conserved F or W. A D gene is named only where the DNA matches it firmly. Clone size is given for some rows only: seen once, a few or many times, or a class if the clone is expanded.

clone_size: -
d_call: -
v_call: TRBV28
j_call: TRBJ1-2
cdr3_nt: TGTGCCAGCAGTAAAAAACGGGGCGCGGTAGACTATGGCTACACCTTC
cdr3_aa: CASSKKRGAVDYGYTF

clone_size: few
d_call: -
v_call: TRBV20-1
j_call: TRBJ2-3
cdr3_nt: TGCAGTGCTCCGGCCCCCCAGGTGGGCACAGATACGCAGTATTTT
cdr3_aa: CSAPAPQVGTDTQYF

clone_size: -
d_call: -
v_call: TRBV24-1
j_call: TRBJ2-6
cdr3_nt: TGTGCCACCAGTGTAACCAGGGCCAAGGCGGGGGCCAACGTCCTGACTTTC
cdr3_aa: CATSVTRAKAGANVLTF

clone_size: -
d_call: -
v_call: TRBV9
j_call: TRBJ1-2
cdr3_nt: TGTGCCAGCAGCGTAGATCAAGGGGCTAAAGGCTACACCTTC
cdr3_aa: CASSVDQGAKGYTF

clone_size: few
d_call: -
v_call: TRBV5-4
j_call: TRBJ1-1
cdr3_nt: TGTGCCAGCAACCACCCCGGGACGGTGAACACTGAAGCTTTCTTT
cdr3_aa: CASNHPGTVNTEAFF

clone_size: -
d_call: TRBD1
v_call: TRBV7-8
j_call: TRBJ2-1
cdr3_nt: TGTGCCAGCAGCAACGGACAGGGGGCTTTCAATGAGCAGTTCTTC
cdr3_aa: CASSNGQGAFNEQFF

clone_size: few
d_call: -
v_call: TRBV20-1
j_call: TRBJ1-3
cdr3_nt: TGCAGTGCCCCTAGGACTGGAAACACCATATATTTT
cdr3_aa: CSAPRTGNTIYF

clone_size: -
d_call: -
v_call: TRBV19
j_call: TRBJ1-2
cdr3_nt: TGTGCCAGTAGTAGGGGGCGTGAGGGAAACTATGGCTACACCTTC
cdr3_aa: CASSRGREGNYGYTF

clone_size: -
d_call: -
v_call: TRBV18
j_call: TRBJ2-1
cdr3_nt: TGTGCCAGCTCACCACGGGGGGATGATCAGTTCTTC
cdr3_aa: CASSPRGDDQFF

clone_size: -
d_call: -
v_call: TRBV19
j_call: TRBJ1-5
cdr3_nt: TGTGCCAGTAGTATTGCGGCCTCTAGCAATCAGCCCCAGCATTTT
cdr3_aa: CASSIAASSNQPQHF

clone_size: -
d_call: TRBD1
v_call: TRBV19
j_call: TRBJ1-1
cdr3_nt: TGTGCCAGCCTTTCAGGGGGGTTAACTGAAGCTTTCTTT
cdr3_aa: CASLSGGLTEAFF

clone_size: -
d_call: TRBD2
v_call: TRBV12-3/TRBV12-4
j_call: TRBJ2-3
cdr3_nt: TGTGCCAGCAGTCCCGGGACTAGCGGGGGAGATACGCAGTATTTT
cdr3_aa: CASSPGTSGGDTQYF

clone_size: -
d_call: TRBD1
v_call: TRBV7-9
j_call: TRBJ1-3
cdr3_nt: TGTGCCAGCAGTTTTGGACAGGGAGGCACCATATATTTT
cdr3_aa: CASSFGQGGTIYF

clone_size: -
d_call: -
v_call: TRBV20-1
j_call: TRBJ2-7
cdr3_nt: TGCAGTGCAGGGAGCTCCTACGAGCAGTACTTC
cdr3_aa: CSAGSSYEQYF

clone_size: -
d_call: TRBD2
v_call: TRBV12-3/TRBV12-4
j_call: TRBJ2-3
cdr3_nt: TGTGCCAGCAGTGATGTAGCGGGACCGTCCACAGATACGCAGTATTTT
cdr3_aa: CASSDVAGPSTDTQYF

clone_size: few
d_call: -
v_call: TRBV6-1
j_call: TRBJ2-1
cdr3_nt: TGTGCCAGCAAAGGACTACGAACGAACAATGAGCAGTTCTTC
cdr3_aa: CASKGLRTNNEQFF

clone_size: -
d_call: TRBD2
v_call: TRBV7-8
j_call: TRBJ2-5
cdr3_nt: TGTGCCAGCAGTCTACCAAAGAGCGGGGGACAACAAGAGACCCAGTACTTC
cdr3_aa: CASSLPKSGGQQETQYF

clone_size: -
d_call: -
v_call: TRBV20-1
j_call: TRBJ2-2
cdr3_nt: TGCAGTGGAGTCAGGTTTGGGACTGCATCCGCCGGGGAGCTGTTTTTT
cdr3_aa: CSGVRFGTASAGELFF

clone_size: -
d_call: -
v_call: TRBV4-2
j_call: TRBJ1-4
cdr3_nt: TGTGCCAGCAGCCAAGGCTTGGGCAGTCAGGATGAAAAACTGTTTTTT
cdr3_aa: CASSQGLGSQDEKLFF

clone_size: -
d_call: -
v_call: TRBV20-1
j_call: TRBJ1-1
cdr3_nt: TGCAGTGCTAGGGCCCCCGACAGCCTTGAAGCTTTCTTT
cdr3_aa: CSARAPDSLEAFF

clone_size: -
d_call: -
v_call: TRBV7-6
j_call: TRBJ2-7
cdr3_nt: TGTGCCAGCAGCCCCTCTGGGGCAGCGGGCGAGCAGTACTTC
cdr3_aa: CASSPSGAAGEQYF

clone_size: -
d_call: -
v_call: TRBV5-1
j_call: TRBJ2-7
cdr3_nt: TGCGCCAGCAAGGCTACCGACGCCGAGCAGTACTTC
cdr3_aa: CASKATDAEQYF

clone_size: -
d_call: -
v_call: TRBV19
j_call: TRBJ2-3
cdr3_nt: TGTGCCAGTAGTTCCTTCAGTTATACGCAGTATTTT
cdr3_aa: CASSSFSYTQYF

clone_size: few
d_call: -
v_call: TRBV6-1
j_call: TRBJ1-5
cdr3_nt: TGTGCCAGCAGTGAAGTCTGGAGCAATCAGCCCCAGCATTTT
cdr3_aa: CASSEVWSNQPQHF

clone_size: -
d_call: -
v_call: TRBV19
j_call: TRBJ1-5
cdr3_nt: TGTGCCAGTAGTGCGGGCCAGTCCCAGCATTTT
cdr3_aa: CASSAGQSQHF

clone_size: -
d_call: -
v_call: TRBV20-1
j_call: TRBJ1-5
cdr3_nt: TGCAGTGCTCAATCCTCGGACCAGCCCCAGCATTTT
cdr3_aa: CSAQSSDQPQHF

clone_size: -
d_call: TRBD1
v_call: TRBV28
j_call: TRBJ1-5
cdr3_nt: TGTGCCAGCAGCCCCAACAGGGGGCAAAATCAGCCCCAGCATTTT
cdr3_aa: CASSPNRGQNQPQHF

clone_size: -
d_call: TRBD2
v_call: TRBV10-3
j_call: TRBJ2-7
cdr3_nt: TGTGCCATCAGTGGGACTAGCGGGATCTACGAGCAGTACTTC
cdr3_aa: CAISGTSGIYEQYF

clone_size: -
d_call: TRBD1
v_call: TRBV28
j_call: TRBJ1-2
cdr3_nt: TGTGCCAGCATGACCGGGACAGGGGGCTACACCTTC
cdr3_aa: CASMTGTGGYTF

clone_size: -
d_call: -
v_call: TRBV24-1
j_call: TRBJ2-2
cdr3_nt: TGTGCCACCGGTAAAGAGGTCACCGGGGAGCTGTTTTTT
cdr3_aa: CATGKEVTGELFF

clone_size: -
d_call: TRBD1
v_call: TRBV6-5
j_call: TRBJ1-2
cdr3_nt: TGTGCCAGCAGTTACTCCCGACAGGGCGGTGGCTACACCTTC
cdr3_aa: CASSYSRQGGGYTF

clone_size: few
d_call: -
v_call: TRBV7-2
j_call: TRBJ1-5
cdr3_nt: TGTGCCAGCAGCCTACGGACCGGGACGGAGGCAGGCAATCAGCCCCAGCATTTT
cdr3_aa: CASSLRTGTEAGNQPQHF

clone_size: -
d_call: TRBD2
v_call: TRBV9
j_call: TRBJ2-3
cdr3_nt: TGTGCCAGCAGCGTAGTTGCGGGGGGGGATACGCAGTATTTT
cdr3_aa: CASSVVAGGDTQYF

clone_size: -
d_call: -
v_call: TRBV27
j_call: TRBJ1-1
cdr3_nt: TGTGCCAGCAGTTTTGTATTCGGGCAGGACACCTTGAGCACTGAAGCTTTCTTT
cdr3_aa: CASSFVFGQDTLSTEAFF

clone_size: -
d_call: -
v_call: TRBV7-2
j_call: TRBJ2-1
cdr3_nt: TGTGCCAGCAGCTTAGGGGTCGGGGGGCTCGATGAGCAGTTCTTC
cdr3_aa: CASSLGVGGLDEQFF

clone_size: few
d_call: -
v_call: TRBV5-4
j_call: TRBJ2-3
cdr3_nt: TGTGCCAGCAGCTTGGGTCTAGCTGCAGATACGCAGTATTTT
cdr3_aa: CASSLGLAADTQYF

clone_size: -
d_call: TRBD2
v_call: TRBV20-1
j_call: TRBJ2-5
cdr3_nt: TGCAGTGCTAGAGTGGCTAGCGGGGATCAAGAGACCCAGTACTTC
cdr3_aa: CSARVASGDQETQYF

clone_size: -
d_call: -
v_call: TRBV20-1
j_call: TRBJ1-4
cdr3_nt: TGCAGTGCTATGAGTTGGGAAAAACTGTTTTTT
cdr3_aa: CSAMSWEKLFF

clone_size: -
d_call: TRBD1
v_call: TRBV19
j_call: TRBJ1-6
cdr3_nt: TGTGCCAGTAGTATCGGACAGGGGGCCCCCTTCTACTTT
cdr3_aa: CASSIGQGAPFYF

clone_size: few
d_call: TRBD2
v_call: TRBV6-2/TRBV6-3
j_call: TRBJ2-5
cdr3_nt: TGTGCCAGCAGTTACCCCCCGGGACTAGCGGGGTACCAAGAGACCCAGTACTTC
cdr3_aa: CASSYPPGLAGYQETQYF

clone_size: few
d_call: -
v_call: TRBV7-8
j_call: TRBJ1-3
cdr3_nt: TGTGCCAGCAGACCCGTTTCGGGATTAGGTGGAAACACCATATATTTT
cdr3_aa: CASRPVSGLGGNTIYF

clone_size: once
d_call: -
v_call: TRBV28
j_call: TRBJ1-2
cdr3_nt: TGTGCCAGCAGACGACCCCTTAACTATGGCTACACCTTC
cdr3_aa: CASRRPLNYGYTF

clone_size: -
d_call: -
v_call: TRBV20-1
j_call: TRBJ2-1
cdr3_nt: TGCAGTGCTCACCACAATAGTCAGGGACAGTTCTTC
cdr3_aa: CSAHHNSQGQFF

clone_size: few
d_call: -
v_call: TRBV6-1
j_call: TRBJ1-5
cdr3_nt: TGTGCCAGCAAGTCGACACCTAATCAGCCCCAGCATTTT
cdr3_aa: CASKSTPNQPQHF

clone_size: -
d_call: -
v_call: TRBV7-2
j_call: TRBJ2-5
cdr3_nt: TGTGCCAGCAGCGTCTCCTTTCAAGAGACCCAGTACTTC
cdr3_aa: CASSVSFQETQYF

clone_size: -
d_call: TRBD2
v_call: TRBV27
j_call: TRBJ2-5
cdr3_nt: TGTGCCAGCAGTTCCCTTTGGGGGGGTGGTGAGACCCAGTACTTC
cdr3_aa: CASSSLWGGGETQYF

clone_size: -
d_call: -
v_call: TRBV4-2
j_call: TRBJ2-2
cdr3_nt: TGTGCCAGCAGCCAAGATCTAGGCAGGGCCACCGGGGAGCTGTTTTTT
cdr3_aa: CASSQDLGRATGELFF